The 20 T cell receptor beta chains below all came from one sample that was sequenced in a study of blood T cell repertoires in COVID-19 (TCRdb year 2020). Library preparation employed the immunoSEQ multiplex PCR assay. As stored in TCRdb, this immuneACCESS dataset retains in-frame rearrangements with V and J assigned. A fraction of the clones does not appear; measured against another copy, unresolved V genes explain less than half of the discrepancy, and the remainder lacks a known reason. The sample table holds about 140,000 clones, of which 86% were seen once. The top ten constitute under 4.5% of the sample. The specimen was PBMCs or T cells enriched from blood (not recorded which). The receptors come from a man aged 45-65 years who had recovered from COVID-19.

Only one count was recorded for this clone. The V call is TRBV6-1, the J call TRBJ2-1; TRBD1 might be the D (5 bases). The CDR3 sequence is 15 residues long. Germline-derived CDR1 and CDR2 are MNHNS and SASEGT. The V and J ends lost 0 bases and 13 bases respectively, with 19 bases between them. This chain's CDR3 is CASSEAELVGATQFF. The CDR3 region has the DNA TGTGCCAGCAGTGAAGCGGAGTTGGTTGGGGCGACCCAGTTCTTC.

This chain uses TRBV28 with TRBJ1-2; 8 bases fit TRBD1. Losses at the gene ends were 4 bases for V and 7 bases for J; bases not matched to a gene: 11. CDR1 MDHEN and CDR2 SYDVKM come from the germline V gene. The CDR3 contains 15 residues. The CDR3 DNA reads TGTGCCAGCAGTTCCACCAGGGGGCTAGGAGGTGGCTACACCTTC. Protein sequence: CASSSTRGLGGGYTF.

This clone showed up just once. The rearrangement uses TRBV7-9 and TRBJ2-7; D is perhaps TRBD1 (5 bases). Germline CDR1 and CDR2: SEHNR and FQNEAQ (reference sequence). The CDR3 loop spans 13 amino acids. With 5 bases removed from V and 4 bases from J, the gap between germline ends came to 12 bases. The CDR3 nucleotides read TGTGCCAGCAGCCCTCGACAGCTTTACGAGCAGTACTTC. Translated: CASSPRQLYEQYF.

The genes are TRBV18 and TRBJ2-7, with D possibly being TRBD1 (5 bases). The length of the CDR3 is 15 residues. V dropped 0 bases and J dropped 0 bases, with 9 bases sitting between them. The germline gives CDR1 KGHSH, CDR2 LQKENI. CDR3 in amino acids: CASSPPQGLSYEQYF. The DNA for the CDR3 is TGTGCCAGCTCACCACCGCAGGGCCTCTCCTACGAGCAGTACTTC.

This clone has a handful of counts. The same CDR3 also results from other DNA sequences found in this sample. The gene calls are TRBV27 and TRBJ1-2; D is possibly TRBD1 (5 bases). Deletions cut 5 bases from V and 2 bases from J, with 9 bases between. Germline CDR1 is MNHEY and CDR2 is SMNVEV (reference sequence). CDR3 length: 13 amino acids. DNA for the CDR3: TGTGCCAGCAGTCAGAGACAGAACTATGGCTACACCTTC. Translated, it gives CASSQRQNYGYTF.

The genes are TRBV7-2 and TRBJ2-1, with 9 nucleotides matching TRBD2. V lost 5 bases to trimming and J lost 4 bases; unmatched junction nucleotides: 6. This CDR3 contains 15 residues. The V gene's germline CDR1 is SGHTA and CDR2 FQGNSA. The CDR3 DNA follows: TGTGCCAGCAGCCCTCCCAGCGGGGGGTACAATGAGCAGTTCTTC. Its protein is CASSPPSGGYNEQFF.

This rearrangement joins TRBV7-2 to TRBJ2-1; 14 bases line up with TRBD2. Trimming cost V 7 bases and J 9 bases; bases outside gene matches: 8. This CDR3 has 15 residues. Germline V CDR1 and CDR2: SGHTA, FQGNSA. CDR3 protein: CASTSRLAGGGEQFF. Here the CDR3 DNA reads TGTGCCAGCACCTCTAGACTAGCGGGAGGGGGTGAGCAGTTCTTC.

This chain uses TRBV28 with TRBJ2-5; TRBD2 matches 11 bases. CDR1 is MDHEN and CDR2 is SYDVKM in the germline V gene. Germline trimming cut 2 bases from V and 1 base from J; bases unmatched to any gene: 9. The CDR3 totals 18 residues. The CDR3 sequence: CASSLENLLAGGQETQYF. The CDR3 DNA sequence: TGTGCCAGCAGTTTAGAAAACCTGCTAGCGGGAGGCCAAGAGACCCAGTACTTC.

The chain couples TRBV28 to TRBJ1-1; D is unresolved. In germline, CDR1 is MDHEN, CDR2 SYDVKM. V was clipped by 7 bases and J by 0 bases, with 6 bases between them. This CDR3 is 12 amino acids long. The DNA for the CDR3 is TGTGCCAGCACGGGGATGAACACTGAAGCTTTCTTT. This codes for CASTGMNTEAFF. Using reference TRBV28 and TRBJ1-1 for the parts outside the CDR3, the full variable domain is DVKVTQSSRYLVKRTGEKVFLECVQDMDHENMFWYRQDPGLGLRLIYFSYDVKMKEKGDIPEGYSVSREKKERFSLILESASTNQTSMYLCASTGMNTEAFFGQGTRLTVV.

The chain combines TRBV18 with TRBJ2-1; 7 bases align to TRBD1. V dropped 1 base and J dropped 0; count of bases not matched to a gene: 0. The germline CDR1 and CDR2 sequences are KGHSH and LQKENI. CDR3 size: 15 residues. Here the CDR3 DNA reads TGTGCCAGCTCACCACGGGACAGCTCCTACAATGAGCAGTTCTTC. It yields the protein CASSPRDSSYNEQFF.

This clone appeared once. This chain uses TRBV7-9 with TRBJ1-1, with 8 bases aligning to TRBD1. CDR1 and CDR2 from the germline V gene are SEHNR and FQNEAQ (reference sequence). V lost 5 bases to trimming and J lost 0 bases; unmatched junction nucleotides: 8. The CDR3 loop spans 16 amino acids. As DNA, the CDR3 is TGTGCCAGCAGCGCCCGACAGGGGATGATGAACACTGAAGCTTTCTTT. It encodes CASSARQGMMNTEAFF.

This clone was counted only a few times. The chain employs TRBV28 and TRBJ2-7, with TRBD2 matching 11 bases. CDR1 MDHEN and CDR2 SYDVKM come from the germline V gene. J was trimmed by 3 bases and V by 6 bases; bases with no gene match: 13. The CDR3 consists of 17 residues. This CDR3 is CASSLISGRATLYEQYF. CDR3 bases: TGTGCCAGCAGCCTAATTAGCGGGAGGGCCACACTCTACGAGCAGTACTTC.

The rearrangement links TRBV2 to TRBJ2-7; D is ambiguous. The CDR3 loop spans 12 amino acids. Germline V lookup: CDR1 SNHLY, CDR2 FYNNEI. The V end lost 7 bases, the J end lost 6 bases, and 13 bases lay between the germline ends. The CDR3 region has the DNA TGTGCCAGCACCCCCCGGCGGCCCGAGCAGTACTTC. Amino acids: CASTPRRPEQYF.

V gene TRBV7-2 combines with J gene TRBJ1-6, with 8 bases fitting TRBD1. V lost 2 bases, J lost 5 bases, and 14 bases stayed unmatched. The V gene's germline CDR1 is SGHTA and CDR2 FQGNSA. CDR3 size: 19 residues. The CDR3 DNA follows: TGTGCCAGCAGCTTACGGCAATACAGGGGGGAGGCGGATAATTCACCCCTCCACTTT. Protein sequence: CASSLRQYRGEADNSPLHF.

The CDR3 loop reads CASSVPGTEVAEQYV. Here the CDR3 DNA reads TGTGCCAGCAGTGTCCCCGGGACAGAAGTCGCCGAGCAGTACGTC. The genes are TRBV28 and TRBJ2-7, with 7 nucleotides matching TRBD1. CDR3 length equals 15 residues. Germline CDR1 reads MDHEN; CDR2 reads SYDVKM. J gave up 6 bases and V 5 bases, and 13 bases lay outside the gene matches.

The chain links TRBV5-1 to TRBJ2-5, with D unclear. V lost 2 bases, J lost 5 bases, and 7 bases lay in between. CDR3 size: 12 residues. Germline V gene data show CDR1 as SGHRS and CDR2 as YFSETQ. The CDR3 nucleotides are TGCGCCAGCAGCTTAGGAGTGGAGACCCAGTACTTC. It translates to CASSLGVETQYF.

The chain couples TRBV19 to TRBJ1-2; D is possibly TRBD1 (6 bases). V lost 8 bases to trimming and J lost 3 bases, with 10 bases between them. This CDR3 comprises 12 residues. The germline CDR1 and CDR2 sequences are LNHDA and SQIVND (reference sequence). This CDR3 reads CASYREDYGYTF. CDR3 nucleotides: TGTGCCAGTTACAGGGAAGACTATGGCTACACCTTC.

The chain links TRBV5-1 to TRBJ2-5; 10 bases are shared with TRBD2. The CDR3 runs 16 residues. J lost 6 bases, V lost 0 bases, and 8 bases had no gene match. Germline V gives CDR1 SGHRS, CDR2 YFSETQ. Here the CDR3 reads CASSLGAGTSVKTQYF. CDR3 nucleotides: TGCGCCAGCAGCTTGGGGGCTGGGACTAGCGTAAAGACCCAGTACTTC.

The V call is TRBV9, the J call TRBJ2-1; 7 bases line up with TRBD2. Germline CDR1 reads SGDLS; CDR2 reads YYNGEE. With 0 bases clipped from V and 9 bases from J, the junction kept 12 bases outside the gene matches. The CDR3 runs to 16 residues. CDR3 DNA: TGTGCCAGCAGCGTAGCTGTGCGGGGGAGAGCGGTTGAGCAGTTCTTC. Translation gives CASSVAVRGRAVEQFF.

For the CDR3, the DNA is TGTGCCACCAGCACGTACAGGGTCCGCTCTGGAAACACCATATATTTT. Its protein product is CATSTYRVRSGNTIYF. The chain combines TRBV15 with TRBJ1-3, with a tentative D call TRBD1 (6 bases). Germline lookup yields CDR1 LNHNV and CDR2 YYDKDF (reference sequence). The CDR3 covers 16 residues. The ends were cut back, 4 bases at V and 0 bases at J, with 13 bases in the middle.